One and the same sample provided the 13 T cell receptor beta chains below, sequenced in a study of T cells in tuberculosis. Produced via immunoSEQ multiplex PCR; TCRdb's table is partial and in-frame only. The sample has 85,000 to 100,000 clones; under 95% are singletons. Sorting used thawed, overnight-rested PBMC stained with anti-CD3, a viability dye and GMM-loaded CD1B tetramer. CD1B tetramers were loaded with Rhodococcus equi-derived C32 glucose monomycolate. What was sequenced was CD1b-GMM tetramer-negative cells sorted from PBMCs. The receptors stem from an adult woman with latent tuberculosis.

The count of this clone is one. This chain joins TRBV5-1 and TRBJ1-4; 12 bases are shared with TRBD1. This CDR3 has 19 amino acids. Losses at the gene ends were 2 bases for V and 2 bases for J; bases not matched to a gene: 10. CDR1 SGHRS and CDR2 YFSETQ come from the germline V gene. CDR3 sequence: CASSLDGTGGAVTNEKLFF. CDR3 in DNA: TGCGCCAGCAGCTTAGACGGGACAGGGGGCGCGGTGACTAATGAAAAACTGTTTTTT. Full variable domain (rest looked up from reference TRBV5-1 and TRBJ1-4): KAGVTQTPRYLIKTRGQQVTLSCSPISGHRSVSWYQQTPGQGLQFLFEYFSETQRNKGNFPGRFSGRQFSNSRSEMNVSTLELGDSALYLCASSLDGTGGAVTNEKLFFGSGTQLSVL.

The count of this clone is one. The chain has TRBV28 and TRBJ1-1; 9 nucleotides align to TRBD1. Germline V CDR1 and CDR2: MDHEN, SYDVKM. CDR3 length: 14 residues. V gave up 5 bases and J gave up 9 bases; unmatched junction bases: 10. The CDR3 sequence: CASSLTQNRGQAFF. The CDR3 DNA reads TGTGCCAGCAGTCTAACACAGAACAGGGGGCAAGCTTTCTTT.

CDR3 region: CASSLSMSTEAFF. CDR3 coding DNA: TGTGCCAGCAGCCTTTCAATGAGCACTGAAGCTTTCTTT. The gene calls are TRBV7-3 and TRBJ1-1; the D is unclear. V lost 5 bases and J lost 4, with 11 bases in between. The length of the CDR3 is 13 residues. Germline values: CDR1 SGHTA, CDR2 FQGTGA.

The chain has TRBV5-1 and TRBJ1-2, with TRBD1 identical over 8 bases. Germline V CDR1 and CDR2: SGHRS, YFSETQ. The CDR3 runs 15 residues. V lost 5 bases and J lost 3; bases outside the gene matches: 9. CDR3: CASRFTQGADYGYTF. In DNA form, the CDR3 reads TGCGCCAGCAGATTCACTCAGGGGGCAGACTATGGCTACACCTTC. The variable domain in full, completed from reference TRBV5-1 and TRBJ1-2, reads KAGVTQTPRYLIKTRGQQVTLSCSPISGHRSVSWYQQTPGQGLQFLFEYFSETQRNKGNFPGRFSGRQFSNSRSEMNVSTLELGDSALYLCASRFTQGADYGYTFGSGTRLTVV.

V usage is TRBV12-5 and J usage is TRBJ2-5; D is unclear. Looked up from germline, CDR1 is LGHNT and CDR2 is FRNRAP. V was clipped by 1 base and J by 5 bases, with 5 bases between them. The CDR3 extends over 12 amino acids. This chain's CDR3 is CASGLDWETQYF. The CDR3 DNA is TGTGCTAGTGGTTTGGACTGGGAGACCCAGTACTTC. The full variable domain, in which reference TRBV12-5 and TRBJ2-5 provide the parts outside the CDR3, is DARVTQTPRHKVTEMGQEVTMRCQPILGHNTVFWYRQTMMQGLELLAYFRNRAPLDDSGMPKDRFSAEMPDATLATLKIQPSEPRDSAVYFCASGLDWETQYFGPGTRLLVL.

V usage is TRBV7-2 and J usage is TRBJ1-3; D remains ambiguous. The CDR3 totals 16 residues. CDR1 and CDR2 from the germline V gene are SGHTA and FQGNSA. Trimming left V 2 bases short and J 2 bases short, with 13 bases between. CDR3 residues: CASSLTTTRTGNTIYF. CDR3 DNA sequence: TGTGCCAGCAGCTTAACCACGACAAGAACTGGAAACACCATATATTTT.

The chain uses TRBV6-1 and TRBJ2-1; D is uncertain. Per the germline V gene, CDR1 is MNHNS and CDR2 is SASEGT. Trimming removed 6 bases at V and 5 bases at J, with 14 bases between. This CDR3 comprises 14 residues. The CDR3 DNA reads as TGTGCCAGCAGCCTTTGGCAGTTCGACAATGAGCAGTTCTTC. Translated: CASSLWQFDNEQFF.

This chain uses TRBV2 with TRBJ1-2; 8 bases match TRBD1. CDR3 length: 14 residues. The germline V gene encodes CDR1 SNHLY and CDR2 FYNNEI. V lost 6 bases to trimming and J lost 5 bases; unmatched junction nucleotides: 8. CDR3: CASRRTGRDYGYTF. The CDR3 bases are TGTGCCAGCAGACGGACAGGGCGGGATTATGGCTACACCTTC.

The chain carries TRBV19 and TRBJ2-2, with TRBD2 identical over 10 bases. CDR3 length: 13 residues. The germline V gene encodes CDR1 LNHDA and CDR2 SQIVND (reference sequence). The V segment lost 10 bases and the J segment 6 bases; nucleotides outside the gene matches: 5. Written as DNA, the CDR3 is TGTGCCACTTTAGCGGGAGGCGCCGGGGAGCTGTTTTTT. It yields the protein CATLAGGAGELFF.

The chain carries TRBV7-8 and TRBJ2-5; D might be TRBD1 (6 bases). Germline V CDR1 and CDR2: SGHVS, FQNEAQ. The CDR3 length is 14 residues. Trimming took off 5 bases at V and 7 bases at J, with 17 bases between the two ends. The CDR3 reads CASSHRDTGGTQYF. CDR3 in DNA: TGTGCCAGCAGCCACAGGGACACCGGAGGGACCCAGTACTTC. Based on the CDR3 plus reference TRBV7-8 and TRBJ2-5, the full variable domain is GAGVSQSPRYKVAKRGQDVALRCDPISGHVSLFWYQQALGQGPEFLTYFQNEAQLDKSGLPSDRFFAERPEGSVSTLKIQRTQQEDSAVYLCASSHRDTGGTQYFGPGTRLLVL.

This chain connects TRBV2 to TRBJ2-5; D is ambiguous. The CDR3 has 13 residues. Per the germline V gene, CDR1 is SNHLY and CDR2 is FYNNEI. V gave up 5 bases and J gave up 5 bases, with 12 bases separating them. The CDR3 DNA reads as TGTGCCAGCAGTCTTCCCCCCGGGGAGACCCAGTACTTC. Its translation: CASSLPPGETQYF. Using reference TRBV2 and TRBJ2-5 for the parts outside the CDR3, the full variable domain is EPEVTQTPSHQVTQMGQEVILRCVPISNHLYFYWYRQILGQKVEFLVSFYNNEISEKSEIFDDQFSVERPDGSNFTLKIRSTKLEDSAMYFCASSLPPGETQYFGPGTRLLVL.

V gene TRBV6-5 combines with J gene TRBJ2-3, with 10 bases fitting TRBD1. The CDR3 covers 15 residues. J gave up 3 bases and V 6 bases, and 6 bases lay outside the gene matches. Germline V lookup: CDR1 MNHEY, CDR2 SVGAGI. The DNA of the CDR3 is TGTGCCAGCAGATTGACAGGGGGCGCAACAGATACGCAGTATTTT. The encoded protein is CASRLTGGATDTQYF.

The gene calls are TRBV7-6 and TRBJ2-3; D is possibly TRBD2 (7 bases). The CDR3 has 16 amino acids. CDR1 SGHVS and CDR2 FNYEAQ come from the germline V gene. Between the trimmed V and J ends, which lost 1 base and 3 bases, there was a span of 14 bases. The CDR3: CASSLVKGGRTDTQYF. CDR3 nucleotides: TGTGCCAGCAGCTTAGTTAAGGGGGGGCGGACAGATACGCAGTATTTT.